A single sample is the source of the 28 T cell receptor beta chains below, sequenced in a study of PD-1 blockade in classical Hodgkin lymphoma. The time point was: cycle 4 day 1 (C4D1), after about 6 weeks of nivolumab. After autologous stem cell transplantation all patients relapsed, and prior brentuximab vedotin exposure differed between cohorts. Clones were sequenced by immunoSEQ multiplex PCR, and TCRdb holds only the in-frame ones, with some missing. This sample has some 22,000 clones, with around three quarters found just once. The sequenced sample was peripheral blood mononuclear cells (PBMCs), obtained before the fourth cycle of nivolumab. The receptors stem from a human donor with classical Hodgkin lymphoma.

The V gene is TRBV19, the J gene TRBJ1-3; D possibly corresponds to TRBD1 (5 bases). The ends were cut back, 8 bases at V and 2 bases at J, with 19 bases in the middle. The germline CDR1 and CDR2 sequences are LNHDA and SQIVND (reference sequence). This CDR3 is 16 amino acids long. CDR3 nucleotides: TGTGCCAGTGCCCTAAGGGGTGTCCTGGCTGGAAACACCATATATTTT. As protein: CASALRGVLAGNTIYF. Full variable domain (rest looked up from reference TRBV19 and TRBJ1-3): DGGITQSPKYLFRKEGQNVTLSCEQNLNHDAMYWYRQDPGQGLRLIYYSQIVNDFQKGDIAEGYSVSREKKESFPLTVTSAQKNPTAFYLCASALRGVLAGNTIYFGEGSWLTVV.

The rearrangement joins TRBV6-5 to TRBJ2-3; D may be TRBD2 (6 bases). Germline V gene data show CDR1 as MNHEY and CDR2 as SVGAGI. This CDR3 contains 15 residues. V was shortened by 2 bases and J by 0 bases, with 9 bases between the two germline ends. CDR3 sequence: CASSYARDSTDTQYF. In nucleotides, the CDR3 is TGTGCCAGCAGTTACGCGCGGGACAGCACAGATACGCAGTATTTT.

This clone was counted between two and nine times. This chain joins TRBV5-6 and TRBJ2-7; TRBD2 might be the D (6 bases). Germline CDR1 reads SGHDT; CDR2 reads YYEEEE. This CDR3 comprises 17 residues. V was pared by 4 bases and J by 1 base, with 21 bases between. CDR3 sequence: CASSPPWGLANSYEQYF. The CDR3 coding sequence is TGTGCCAGCAGCCCGCCCTGGGGACTCGCAAATTCCTACGAGCAGTACTTC. Supplemented by reference TRBV5-6 and TRBJ2-7, the full variable domain reads DAGVTQSPTHLIKTRGQQVTLRCSPKSGHDTVSWYQQALGQGPQFIFQYYEEEERQRGNFPDRFSGHQFPNYSSELNVNALLLGDSALYLCASSPPWGLANSYEQYFGPGTRLTVT.

This clone was observed a single time. The chain couples TRBV28 to TRBJ2-5; D is unclear. The CDR3 covers 16 residues. Germline CDR1 reads MDHEN; CDR2 reads SYDVKM. Trimming left V 3 bases short and J 1 base short, with 15 bases between. As DNA, the CDR3 is TGTGCCAGCAGTTTCTCGGGTAGCAGAGCCCAAGAGACCCAGTACTTC. It is translated as CASSFSGSRAQETQYF.

The chain is built from TRBV25-1 and TRBJ2-7; TRBD1 is a possible D gene (5 bases). This CDR3 has 14 residues. Trimming left V 1 base short and J 5 bases short, with 12 bases between. CDR1 and CDR2 from the germline V gene are MGHDK and SYGVNS. The CDR3 loop reads CASSEWGGRDEQYF. The CDR3 DNA reads as TGTGCCAGCAGTGAATGGGGTGGCAGGGACGAGCAGTACTTC.

J is TRBJ2-1 and V is TRBV19; possibly TRBD2 for D (6 bases). Trimming left V 6 bases short and J 2 bases short, with 14 bases between. The CDR3 consists of 15 residues. The germline V gene encodes CDR1 LNHDA and CDR2 SQIVND (reference sequence). As DNA, the CDR3 is TGTGCCAGTAGACTGGGACGGGAGACCTACAATGAGCAGTTCTTC. Translation gives CASRLGRETYNEQFF. Drawing the rest from reference TRBV19 and TRBJ2-1, the complete variable domain is DGGITQSPKYLFRKEGQNVTLSCEQNLNHDAMYWYRQDPGQGLRLIYYSQIVNDFQKGDIAEGYSVSREKKESFPLTVTSAQKNPTAFYLCASRLGRETYNEQFFGPGTRLTVL.

In DNA form, the CDR3 reads TGTGCCAGCAGTTACCGACAGGGGGCAACGGCCCTAAACACCTACGAGCAGTACTTC. This sequence encodes CASSYRQGATALNTYEQYF. J is TRBJ2-7 and V is TRBV27, with 10 bases lining up with TRBD1. J gave up 2 bases and V 4 bases, and 17 bases lay outside the gene matches. This CDR3 contains 19 residues. Per the germline V gene, CDR1 is MNHEY and CDR2 is SMNVEV (reference sequence).

This clone was seen a single time. The sample carries other DNA sequences with the same CDR3. The J gene is TRBJ2-7, the V gene TRBV7-9; D possibly corresponds to TRBD1 (5 bases). V was pared by 4 bases and J by 1 base, with 8 bases between. In germline, CDR1 is SEHNR, CDR2 FQNEAQ (reference sequence). The CDR3 length is 13 residues. The CDR3 loop is CASSSDRSYEQYF. The CDR3, as DNA: TGTGCCAGCAGCTCCGACAGATCCTACGAGCAGTACTTC.

This clone is medium-sized in the sample. The genes are TRBV2 and TRBJ1-1; tentatively, D is TRBD1 (5 bases). The CDR3 totals 14 residues. The germline V gene has CDR1 SNHLY and CDR2 FYNNEI. Between the trimmed V and J ends, which lost 6 bases and 4 bases, there was a span of 15 bases. CDR3 sequence: CASRLPLGRTEAFF. The DNA for the CDR3 is TGTGCCAGCAGGTTACCCCTGGGGCGCACTGAAGCTTTCTTT.

The chain links TRBV5-4 to TRBJ2-3; a weak D match, TRBD1 (6 bases). This CDR3 has 16 amino acids. V lost 3 bases and J 2 bases, leaving 16 bases between the germline ends. Per germline, CDR1 SGHNT and CDR2 YYREEE (reference sequence). The CDR3 sequence is CASSSTGFEDTDTQYF. In DNA, the CDR3 is TGTGCCAGCAGCTCAACAGGGTTCGAAGACACAGATACGCAGTATTTT.

The V call is TRBV4-2, the J call TRBJ2-2, with TRBD2 matching over 10 bases. The junction had 8 bases not matched to a gene; V was cut back by 1 base and J by 6 bases. CDR1 is LGHNA, CDR2 YNFKEQ, per germline. This CDR3 comprises 17 residues. The CDR3 reads CASSQAGGLASAGELFF. CDR3 DNA: TGTGCCAGCAGCCAAGCAGGGGGACTAGCGAGCGCCGGGGAGCTGTTTTTT.

The chain links TRBV6-5 to TRBJ2-7; 9 bases agree with TRBD1. J lost 7 bases, V lost 5 bases, and 6 bases had no gene match. The V gene's germline CDR1 is MNHEY and CDR2 SVGAGI. The length of the CDR3 is 13 residues. The CDR3, as DNA: TGTGCCAGCAGTACCGGGACAGGGCGTGAGCAGTACTTC. Its protein is CASSTGTGREQYF.

The chain's CDR3 is CASSVDWGYEQYF. CDR3 nucleotides: TGTGCCAGCAGCGTAGATTGGGGGTACGAGCAGTACTTC. The V call is TRBV9, the J call TRBJ2-7, with D perhaps given as TRBD1 or TRBD2 (5 bases each). Germline CDR1 SGDLS, CDR2 YYNGEE. The CDR3 covers 13 residues. V gave up 0 bases and J gave up 4 bases, with 8 bases separating them.

The chain combines TRBV14 with TRBJ1-2, with D unresolved. The CDR3 is 15 amino acids. CDR1 and CDR2 from the germline V gene are SGHDN and FVKESK. V was shortened by 0 bases and J by 0 bases, with 8 bases between the two germline ends. DNA of the CDR3: TGTGCCAGCAGCCAAGATCCAGGCGCTAACTATGGCTACACCTTC. Translating it yields CASSQDPGANYGYTF.

This chain uses TRBV4-1 with TRBJ2-7; D possibly corresponds to TRBD2 (6 bases). V was clipped by 1 base and J by 0 bases, with 13 bases between them. Germline V gene data show CDR1 as MGHRA and CDR2 as YSYEKL. The CDR3 is 16 amino acids. The CDR3 nucleotides read TGCGCCAGCAGCCAAGGGGCGGGATCGAGCTCCTACGAGCAGTACTTC. Translated: CASSQGAGSSSYEQYF.

This chain uses TRBV4-1 with TRBJ2-2; 7 positions agree with TRBD2. Trimming at V came to 3 bases and at J to 3 bases, leaving 7 bases not matched to a gene. Germline-derived CDR1 and CDR2 are MGHRA and YSYEKL. The CDR3 extends over 16 amino acids. CDR3 region: CASSHPGLRDTGELFF. The CDR3 region has the DNA TGCGCCAGCAGCCACCCGGGACTAAGAGACACCGGGGAGCTGTTTTTT.

The chain has TRBV7-9 and TRBJ1-1, with D unclear. The CDR3 is 13 residues long. V was trimmed by 2 bases and J by 3 bases, leaving 7 bases between them. Germline lookup yields CDR1 SEHNR and CDR2 FQNEAQ (reference sequence). The CDR3 here is CASSLRPDTEAFF. The CDR3 nucleotides are TGTGCCAGCAGCTTAAGGCCAGACACTGAAGCTTTCTTT.

This clone was detected a few times. The chain carries TRBV5-1 and TRBJ2-3; no clear D gene. Germline loops: CDR1 SGHRS, CDR2 YFSETQ. V lost 3 bases, J lost 1 base, and 15 bases lay in between. The CDR3 contains 16 residues. The CDR3 loop is CASSSQGPSGTDTQYF. The CDR3 DNA reads as TGCGCCAGCAGCTCCCAAGGACCGTCAGGCACAGATACGCAGTATTTT.

The CDR3 is CASSRGLAVGNEQFF. CDR3 in DNA: TGTGCCAGCAGCCGAGGACTAGCGGTTGGCAATGAGCAGTTCTTC. The chain recombines TRBV4-2 with TRBJ2-1, with 10 bases that match TRBD2. The CDR3 loop spans 15 amino acids. J was trimmed by 6 bases and V by 4 bases; bases with no gene match: 6. Looked up from germline, CDR1 is LGHNA and CDR2 is YNFKEQ.

This clone is a singleton in its sample. V usage is TRBV29-1 and J usage is TRBJ2-2; D may be TRBD2 (5 bases). CDR3 length equals 14 residues. CDR1 is SQVTM and CDR2 is ANQGSEA in the germline V gene. V was trimmed by 4 bases and J by 4 bases, leaving 13 bases between them. DNA for the CDR3: TGCAGCGTTGCGGTACTAGGAACCACCGGGGAGCTGTTTTTT. Its translation is CSVAVLGTTGELFF.

This clone occurred a few times. The V gene is TRBV7-8, the J gene TRBJ2-7, with TRBD2 matching 8 bases. This CDR3 has 15 amino acids. With V trimmed by 5 bases and J by 4 bases, 10 bases remained unmatched. The germline CDR1 and CDR2 sequences are SGHVS and FQNEAQ. DNA of the CDR3: TGTGCCAGCAGCGACGCGGGACTAGAGGGTTACGAGCAGTACTTC. Translation gives CASSDAGLEGYEQYF.

This clone was counted a few times. The rearrangement uses TRBV27 and TRBJ1-4; D is possibly TRBD1 (5 bases). Per the germline V gene, CDR1 is MNHEY and CDR2 is SMNVEV (reference sequence). Deletions cut 11 bases from V and 1 base from J, with 17 bases between. CDR3 length: 15 residues. The CDR3 bases are TGTGCCCGTAAAAGAGAGGGGCTAACTAATGAAAAACTGTTTTTT. Amino acid sequence: CARKREGLTNEKLFF.

The rearrangement uses TRBV7-2 and TRBJ2-7; TRBD2 matches at 9 bases. V shed 5 bases, J shed 1 base, and the junction held 6 bases outside the gene matches. The CDR3 is 15 residues long. Germline V gene sequence: CDR1 SGHTA, CDR2 FQGNSA. For the CDR3, the DNA is TGTGCCAGCAGCCTTAGCGGGAGCAGGTCCTACGAGCAGTACTTC. Protein: CASSLSGSRSYEQYF.

The V gene is TRBV18, the J gene TRBJ2-1; 7 bases line up with TRBD2. This CDR3 contains 18 residues. Germline V gene lookup returns CDR1 KGHSH and CDR2 LQKENI. J was trimmed by 1 base and V by 0 bases; bases with no gene match: 9. The DNA of the CDR3 is TGTGCCAGCTCACCACCTTTCGGCGGGAGCGGATCCTACAATGAGCAGTTCTTC. Amino acid sequence: CASSPPFGGSGSYNEQFF.

This clone is categorized as large. The sample carries other DNA sequences with the same CDR3. The chain has TRBV10-2 and TRBJ2-7; D is uncertain. Trimming removed 5 bases from V and 6 bases from J, with 14 bases in between. The germline CDR1 and CDR2 sequences are WSHSY and SAAADI. The CDR3 consists of 13 residues. DNA of the CDR3: TGCGCCAGCAGTCCCCTAGTCCGGTCCGAGCAGTACTTC. Translating gives CASSPLVRSEQYF.

The V gene is TRBV5-1, the J gene TRBJ2-1; 9 nucleotides match TRBD1. This CDR3 has 14 amino acids. Trimming at V came to 4 bases and at J to 7 bases, leaving 6 bases not matched to a gene. Looked up from germline, CDR1 is SGHRS and CDR2 is YFSETQ. The CDR3 region is CASSRQGVGNEQFF. The CDR3 DNA is TGCGCCAGCAGCCGACAGGGGGTTGGGAATGAGCAGTTCTTC.

The rearrangement uses TRBV2 and TRBJ1-1; no clear D gene. With 4 bases removed from V and 0 bases from J, the gap between germline ends came to 6 bases. There are 13 residues in the CDR3. Germline CDR1 SNHLY, CDR2 FYNNEI. CDR3 sequence: CASSADLNTEAFF. CDR3 DNA: TGTGCCAGCAGTGCAGACTTGAACACTGAAGCTTTCTTT.

The chain is built from TRBV6-5 and TRBJ1-1; D unclear. V dropped 0 bases and J dropped 5 bases, with 7 bases sitting between them. The CDR3 runs to 13 residues. CDR1 and CDR2 from the germline V gene are MNHEY and SVGAGI. The CDR3 DNA is TGTGCCAGCAGTTACTCGATAGAGACTGAAGCTTTCTTT. It codes for CASSYSIETEAFF.